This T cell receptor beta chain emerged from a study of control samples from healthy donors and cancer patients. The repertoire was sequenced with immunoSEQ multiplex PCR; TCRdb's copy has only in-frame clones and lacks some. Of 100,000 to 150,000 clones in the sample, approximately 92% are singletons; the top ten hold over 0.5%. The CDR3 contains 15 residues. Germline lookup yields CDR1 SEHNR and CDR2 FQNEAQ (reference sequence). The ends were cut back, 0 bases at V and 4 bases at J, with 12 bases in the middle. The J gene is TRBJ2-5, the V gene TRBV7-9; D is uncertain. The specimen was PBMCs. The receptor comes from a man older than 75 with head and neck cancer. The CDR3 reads CASSLAGPLGETQYF. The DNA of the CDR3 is TGTGCCAGCAGCTTAGCTGGGCCTCTAGGAGAGACCCAGTACTTC. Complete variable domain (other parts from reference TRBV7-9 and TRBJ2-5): DTGVSQNPRHKITKRGQNVTFRCDPISEHNRLYWYRQTLGQGPEFLTYFQNEAQLEKSRLLSDRFSAERPKGSFSTLEIQRTEQGDSAMYLCASSLAGPLGETQYFGPGTRLLVL.